A selection of T cell receptor beta chains follows, all from one sample in a study of cytomegalovirus exposure and HLA in healthy donors. Assay used: immunoSEQ multiplex PCR; TCRdb lists only in-frame clones, some missing. The table records approximately 150,000 clones, under 85% of them present only once. The sequencing sample was made of PBMCs. The receptors shown here come from a woman aged 30 to 39 in good health and CMV-seronegative. Both conserved end residues are part of each CDR3. D genes are given only for firm matches. Clone sizes are given selectively: once, few, many, or a class where the clone is expanded.

v_gene	d_gene	abundance	j_gene	CDR3aa	CDR3nt
TRBV19	TRBD2	NA	TRBJ2-1	CASSTTPPSGGAINEQFF	TGTGCCAGTAGTACCACCCCCCCCAGCGGGGGGGCCATCAATGAGCAGTTCTTC
TRBV30	TRBD1	NA	TRBJ1-1	CAWSAGRGSQRPHGSTEAFF	TGTGCCTGGAGTGCGGGCAGGGGGTCACAGCGGCCTCATGGAAGCACTGAAGCTTTCTTT
TRBV28	TRBD1	NA	TRBJ1-2	CASSLNRDRAYTF	TGTGCCAGCAGTTTAAATAGGGACAGGGCCTACACCTTC
TRBV10-3	TRBD2	NA	TRBJ2-3	CAMGTSGRAADTQYF	TGTGCCATGGGGACTAGCGGGAGGGCCGCAGATACGCAGTATTTT
TRBV30	NA	NA	TRBJ1-2	CAWSGQTPYGYTF	TGTGCCTGGAGTGGACAAACTCCCTATGGCTACACCTTC
TRBV14	NA	NA	TRBJ2-5	CASSPRLQETQYF	TGTGCCAGCAGCCCCCGTCTACAAGAGACCCAGTACTTC
TRBV10-3	NA	NA	TRBJ2-5	CAISETGDMYQETQYF	TGTGCCATCAGTGAGACGGGAGATATGTACCAAGAGACCCAGTACTTC
TRBV28	TRBD1	NA	TRBJ2-2	CASTVSVRLVGQGRTGELFF	TGTGCCAGCACCGTTTCCGTCCGCTTGGTAGGACAGGGGAGGACCGGGGAGCTGTTTTTT
TRBV5-1	TRBD1	NA	TRBJ2-5	CASSFGQGRETQYF	TGCGCCAGCAGCTTCGGACAGGGACGAGAGACCCAGTACTTC
TRBV6-5	NA	NA	TRBJ1-2	CASSFGRAYGYTF	TGTGCCAGCAGTTTTGGCAGGGCCTATGGCTACACCTTC
TRBV27	NA	NA	TRBJ1-1	CASSLQVNTEAFF	TGTGCCAGCAGTTTACAGGTGAACACTGAAGCTTTCTTT
TRBV11-2	NA	once	TRBJ1-1	CASSLVGDTEAFF	TGTGCCAGCAGCTTAGTAGGGGACACTGAAGCTTTCTTT
TRBV6-5	TRBD1	few	TRBJ2-3	CASSTVQGRDTQYF	TGTGCCAGCTCAACTGTACAGGGGAGAGATACGCAGTATTTT
TRBV29-1	NA	NA	TRBJ2-7	CSVGEAGYGGEQYF	TGCAGCGTGGGTGAGGCCGGTTACGGGGGCGAGCAGTACTTC
TRBV30	TRBD2	NA	TRBJ2-5	CAWNSGSRETQYF	TGTGCCTGGAACAGCGGGAGTCGAGAGACCCAGTACTTC
TRBV9	TRBD2	NA	TRBJ2-1	CASSVDPSGHNEQFF	TGTGCCAGCAGCGTAGATCCTAGCGGACACAATGAGCAGTTCTTC
TRBV7-9	NA	NA	TRBJ1-2	CASSPVSGVSGYTF	TGTGCCAGCAGCCCCGTTTCGGGGGTTAGTGGCTACACCTTC
TRBV27	TRBD2	NA	TRBJ2-1	CASTNPGLAGNEQFF	TGTGCCAGCACCAACCCGGGACTAGCGGGCAATGAGCAGTTCTTC
TRBV27	NA	NA	TRBJ1-3	CASSLSWGAGNTIYF	TGTGCCAGCAGTTTATCGTGGGGCGCTGGAAACACCATATATTTT
TRBV4-1	TRBD1	NA	TRBJ1-1	CASSQGFRRGQGNTEAFF	TGCGCCAGCAGCCAAGGGTTTCGTAGGGGGCAAGGGAACACTGAAGCTTTCTTT
TRBV5-1	NA	NA	TRBJ2-3	CASSKGNGVADTQYF	TGCGCCAGCAGCAAGGGGAACGGTGTCGCAGATACGCAGTATTTT
TRBV9	NA	few	TRBJ2-3	CASSVGVGRGSTDTQYF	TGTGCCAGCAGCGTAGGCGTCGGGAGAGGGAGCACAGATACGCAGTATTTT
TRBV7-9	TRBD1	NA	TRBJ1-1	CASSPLQGADTEAFF	TGTGCCAGCAGCCCGCTACAGGGGGCGGACACTGAAGCTTTCTTT
TRBV5-8	TRBD1	NA	TRBJ1-2	CASSLGRQGRIYGYTF	TGTGCCAGCAGCTTAGGGAGACAGGGAAGGATCTATGGCTACACCTTC